The 20 T cell receptor beta chains in this list originate from one sample, sequenced in a study of tumor-infiltrating lymphocytes in primary liver carcinoma. A primer in the constant region served to generate TCR beta cDNA from 450 to 600 ng of total RNA. Library construction for TCR beta comprised three nested multiplex PCR rounds performed with slightly modified ARM-PCR. Running around 9 cycles apiece, the first two PCR rounds relied on TRBV1-TRBV30 forward primers together with a C-beta reverse primer. Each CDR3 protein is one row after TCRdb ran MiXCR on the multiplex PCR reads. The repertoire holds some 190,000 distinct CDR3 sequences, with 50% to 75% as singletons. Both blood RNA, taken from unsorted whole blood, and germline DNA were extracted. What was sequenced was peripheral blood. Receptors were obtained from a man aged 35-49 years with primary liver carcinoma and hepatitis B virus infection.

The table lists this clonotype with many counts. V and J are TRBV11-2 and TRBJ2-1; maybe TRBD2 (6 bases). Germline-derived CDR1 and CDR2 are SGHAT and FQNNGV. The CDR3 spans 13 residues. Trimming took off 4 bases at V and 9 bases at J, with 13 bases between the two ends. CDR3: CASSSRLVPEQFF. The CDR3 DNA reads as TGTGCCAGCAGCTCCCGACTAGTACCTGAGCAGTTCTTC.

Note on this clonotype: The junction differs from germline at one of its ends, possibly a read error. DNA for the CDR3: TGTGCTAGCATCGCGGGGACACCTTTTCAGTACTTC. It specifies CASIAGTPFQYF. This chain connects TRBV11-2 to TRBJ2-4; D may correspond to TRBD1 or TRBD2 (6 bases each). Germline-derived CDR1 and CDR2 are SGHAT and FQNNGV. The CDR3 runs to 12 residues.

Concerning this clonotype: A read error may explain this, as a much larger clone is one base away. The chain employs TRBV11-2 and TRBJ2-2; 14 nucleotides match TRBD2. This CDR3 has 18 amino acids. Germline values: CDR1 SGHAT, CDR2 FQNNGV. In DNA form, the CDR3 reads TGTGCCAGCAGCCCCGGACTAGCGGGAGGTTGGAACACCGGGAAGCTGTTTTTT. It codes for CASSPGLAGGWNTGKLFF.

Worth noting for this clonotype: The junction and the germline gene differ at one end; a read error may be behind it. The V and J genes are TRBV29-1 and TRBJ1-1; D not certain. Germline-derived CDR1 and CDR2 are SQVTM and ANQGSEA. This CDR3 comprises 13 residues. CDR3 nucleotide sequence: TGCAGCGTCCGGACCTTCTCGAACACTGAAGTTTTCTTT. Residues: CSVRTFSNTEVFF.

This clonotype was counted once. Since the CDR3 does not end with the conserved phenylalanine or tryptophan, this likely comes from a read error. The chain has TRBV6-1 and TRBJ2-7; TRBD1 matches at 9 bases. Germline V gives CDR1 MNHNS, CDR2 SASEGT. This CDR3 has 15 residues. The CDR3 DNA reads as TGTGCCAGTAGTGAAGCGCCGGGACAGGGCTACGAGCAGTACTCC. Its translation: CASSEAPGQGYEQYS.

The table lists this clonotype with a count of one. A read error may account for a junction end that differs from germline. The CDR3 coding sequence is TGTCATCTCGGCGGGGACTATCGAACAGATAGGCAGTATTTT. Amino acids: CHLGGDYRTDRQYF. The V and J genes are TRBV11-2 and TRBJ2-3; TRBD2 matches at 7 bases. CDR1 and CDR2 (germline): SGHAT, FQNNGV. The CDR3 has 14 residues.

The sample holds many counts of this clonotype. This chain uses TRBV11-2 with TRBJ2-3; possible D gene TRBD1, 5 bases. V was pared by 0 bases and J by 6 bases, with 7 bases between. Per germline, CDR1 SGHAT and CDR2 FQNNGV. There are 13 residues in the CDR3. The CDR3 is CASSLDQGDTQYF. CDR3 DNA: TGTGCCAGCAGCTTAGATCAGGGCGATACGCAGTATTTT. Looking up the rest from reference TRBV11-2 and TRBJ2-3 gives the full variable domain: EAGVAQSPRYKIIEKRQSVAFWCNPISGHATLYWYQQILGQGPKLLIQFQNNGVVDDSQLPKDRFSAERLKGVDSTLKIQPAKLEDSAVYLCASSLDQGDTQYFGPGTRLTVL.

A note on this clonotype: At one of its ends the junction is not consistent with the germline gene, which may arise from a read error. The chain uses TRBV13 and TRBJ1-6; TRBD1 is a possible D gene (5 bases). The germline V gene has CDR1 PRHDT and CDR2 FYEKMQ (reference sequence). This CDR3 has 14 residues. Written as DNA, the CDR3 is TGTTCCAGCAGCCCATTGAGGGGTGATTCACCCCTCCACTTT. Encoded protein: CSSSPLRGDSPLHF.

DNA for the CDR3: TGTGCCAGCAGCTTAGTGGCGGGAAAGGACAATGAGCAGTTCTTC. Residues: CASSLVAGKDNEQFF. The V call is TRBV13, the J call TRBJ2-1, with D possibly matching TRBD2 (6 bases). The ends were cut back, 1 base at V and 5 bases at J, with 12 bases in the middle. The CDR3 is 15 amino acids. CDR1 PRHDT and CDR2 FYEKMQ come from the germline V gene (reference sequence).

A word on this clonotype: A much more abundant neighbour one base away suggests this may be a read error. This sequence joins TRBV11-2 and TRBJ1-2, with D tentatively TRBD1 (5 bases). Germline CDR1 is SGHAT and CDR2 is FQNNGV. The CDR3 is 15 amino acids. Written as DNA, the CDR3 is TGTGCCAGCAGCCACCTCCGGACACCCAACTATGGCTACATCTTC. It is translated as CASSHLRTPNYGYIF.

V and J are TRBV6-6 and TRBJ2-1; D gene unclear. The CDR3 is 14 amino acids. The germline V and J ends were trimmed by 2 bases and 2 bases, with 7 bases remaining between them. Germline V lookup: CDR1 MNHNY, CDR2 SVGAGI (reference sequence). The CDR3 region is CASSYPPAYNEQFF. DNA of the CDR3: TGTGCCAGCAGTTACCCCCCGGCCTACAATGAGCAGTTCTTC.

V usage is TRBV6-6 and J usage is TRBJ2-2; 7 bases are a match to TRBD2. Losses at the gene ends were 6 bases for V and 6 bases for J; bases not matched to a gene: 7. The CDR3 runs to 14 residues. Germline CDR1 MNHNY, CDR2 SVGAGI (reference sequence). The CDR3 bases are TGTGCCAGCAGCCCCGCGGGAGTGTCCGGGGAGCTGTTTTTT. It encodes CASSPAGVSGELFF.

The chain combines TRBV5-1 with TRBJ1-5; no reliable D call. Looked up from germline, CDR1 is SGHRS and CDR2 is YFSETQ. Trimming removed 0 bases from V and 0 bases from J, with 10 bases in between. This CDR3 comprises 16 residues. The CDR3 spells CASSLDGDFSNQPQHF. CDR3 sequence (DNA): TGCGCCAGCAGCTTGGATGGGGATTTTAGCAATCAGCCCCAGCATTTT.

The table lists this clonotype with a few counts. A much larger clone differs by one base, so this may be a read error. This chain joins TRBV11-2 and TRBJ1-4; unclear D gene. This CDR3 spans 13 amino acids. Germline V gene sequence: CDR1 SGHAT, CDR2 FQNNGV. CDR3 DNA sequence: TGTGCCGGCAGCCCCGGTGCGGTCCTAAAACTGTTTTTT. Protein sequence: CAGSPGAVLKLFF.

This clonotype occurred many times. The rearrangement links TRBV11-2 to TRBJ2-7; unclear D gene. CDR1 is SGHAT and CDR2 is FQNNGV in the germline V gene. The V and J ends lost 1 base and 0 bases respectively, with 4 bases between them. The CDR3 extends over 13 amino acids. The CDR3 loop is CASSLAVSYEQYF. In DNA, the CDR3 is TGTGCCAGCAGCTTAGCGGTCTCCTACGAGCAGTACTTC.

As regards this clonotype: This CDR3 fails to terminate in the conserved phenylalanine or tryptophan, so it likely reflects a read error. J is TRBJ2-7 and V is TRBV4-1; either TRBD1 or TRBD2 may fit D (5 bases each). CDR1 MGHRA and CDR2 YSYEKL come from the germline V gene. This CDR3 has 16 residues. With 1 base removed from V and 6 bases from J, the gap between germline ends came to 19 bases. In DNA form, the CDR3 reads TGCGCCAGCAGCCAAGTCCGGGACCGCCCTTTACTCGAGCAGTACTTG. It encodes CASSQVRDRPLLEQYL.

Note on this clonotype: A clone one base away is much larger, so this may be a read error. The chain links TRBV12-3 or TRBV12-4 to TRBJ1-6, with D unclear. The length of the CDR3 is 13 residues. V lost 2 bases and J lost 8, with 7 bases in between. The CDR3 DNA reads TGTGCCAGCAGTTTATCGAGGGATTCACCCCTCCACTTT. It specifies CASSLSRDSPLHF.

The CDR3 DNA follows: TGTGCCATCACCCACCCTAGCGGGAGGGGGTCAGATACGCAGTATTTT. Its protein is CAITHPSGRGSDTQYF. This chain connects TRBV10-3 to TRBJ2-3, with 12 positions matching TRBD2. Germline CDR1 ENHRY, CDR2 SYGVKD. The CDR3 sequence is 16 residues long. V lost 7 bases to trimming and J lost 4 bases; unmatched junction nucleotides: 9.

V usage is TRBV29-1 and J usage is TRBJ2-7, with TRBD2 as a possible D gene (5 bases). This CDR3 comprises 13 residues. V lost 2 bases and J lost 1, with 9 bases in between. Per germline, CDR1 SQVTM and CDR2 ANQGSEA. The CDR3 region is CSVETPGSYEQYF. CDR3 DNA: TGCAGCGTTGAAACACCGGGATCCTACGAGCAGTACTTC.

The chain uses TRBV7-9 and TRBJ2-1; no definite D call. Trimming took off 4 bases at V and 6 bases at J, with 10 bases between the two ends. The CDR3 spans 13 residues. Germline CDR1 and CDR2: SEHNR and FQNEAQ (reference sequence). The CDR3 nucleotides are TGTGCCAGCAGCTCCGGACCCCTCAATGAGCAGTTCTTC. This codes for CASSSGPLNEQFF.